This TCR beta chain was captured in a study of CD8 T cells in Susac syndrome. Random hexamers served to reverse transcribe roughly 0.45 to 1 ug RNA. Multiplex immunoSEQ PCR targeted 54 Vbeta and 13 Jbeta TCR beta segments. TCRdb used MiXCR to reprocess the immunoSEQ multiplex PCR reads, holding one entry per CDR3 protein. The sample records around 110,000 distinct CDR3 sequences, roughly 95% being singletons. The V end was cut by 5 bases, the J end by 0 bases, with 7 bases between. The CDR3 runs to 13 residues. Germline CDR1 KGHSH, CDR2 LQKENI. The authors carried out high-throughput sequencing of TCR beta. They applied it to CD8+ and CD4+ T cells obtained from blood. Negative magnetic isolation gave CD8+ and CD4+ cells; FACS enriched CD8+ TEMRA. Study-wide results and caveats: The CD4+ T cell repertoires of Susac syndrome were found to show no clonal expansion.

About this clonotype: Its specificity is not known.

The chain combines TRBV18 with TRBJ1-1, with D unresolved. The clonotype was recovered from a human donor with Susac syndrome. Sequences were obtained from CD4+ T cells from PBMCs. The CDR3 DNA sequence: TGTGCCAGCTCAACAGTTATGAACACTGAAGCTTTCTTT. Translation: CASSTVMNTEAFF.